This is a list of T cell receptor beta chains from one sample in a study of CD8 T cells in ankylosing spondylitis. A single record per CDR3 protein comes from TCRdb applying MiXCR to the 5' RACE reads. The sample carries roughly 160,000 distinct CDR3 sequences, roughly 10% recorded once. The specimen sequenced was blood, either unsorted or a sorted T cell fraction (not recorded which). The source of these receptors is a female donor with ankylosing spondylitis or in good health (not recorded which). Both conserved end residues are part of each CDR3. D genes are given only for firm matches. Clone size is given for some rows only: seen once, a few or many times, or a class if the clone is expanded.

CDR3: CSAAGGSTDTQYF
DNA: TGCAGTGCTGCAGGGGGGAGCACAGATACGCAGTATTTT
D: NA
J: TRBJ2-3
size: few
V: TRBV20-1

CDR3: CASSFGLAGYEQYF
DNA: TGTGCCAGCAGCTTCGGACTAGCGGGATACGAGCAGTACTTC
D: TRBD2
J: TRBJ2-7
size: NA
V: TRBV7-2

CDR3: CASREQGQRGVNTEAFF
DNA: TGTGCCAGCAGGGAACAGGGTCAGAGGGGCGTGAACACTGAAGCTTTCTTT
D: NA
J: TRBJ1-1
size: NA
V: TRBV6-1

CDR3: CASSPGGGVTDTQYF
DNA: TGCGCCAGCAGCCCCGGGGGAGGGGTTACAGATACGCAGTATTTT
D: TRBD2
J: TRBJ2-3
size: many
V: TRBV4-3

CDR3: CASSQEQGLRDTEAFF
DNA: TGTGCCAGCAGCCAGGAACAGGGGCTTAGAGACACTGAAGCTTTCTTT
D: TRBD1
J: TRBJ1-1
size: many
V: TRBV5-6

CDR3: CSGGPGLAGGEIQYF
DNA: TGCAGCGGTGGGCCGGGACTAGCCGGGGGAGAGATTCAGTACTTC
D: TRBD2
J: TRBJ2-4
size: few
V: TRBV29-1

CDR3: CSVEGPGSEQYF
DNA: TGCAGCGTTGAAGGTCCGGGAAGCGAGCAGTACTTC
D: NA
J: TRBJ2-7
size: NA
V: TRBV29-1

CDR3: CASSGGSGQWGNEQFF
DNA: TGTGCCAGCAGCGGCGGGTCCGGTCAATGGGGGAATGAGCAGTTCTTC
D: NA
J: TRBJ2-1
size: NA
V: TRBV9

CDR3: CASSQGWSTEAFF
DNA: TGTGCCAGCAGCCAAGGATGGAGCACTGAAGCTTTCTTT
D: NA
J: TRBJ1-1
size: many
V: TRBV3-1

CDR3: CASSSPLEGQGANEQFF
DNA: TGTGCCAGCAGCTCACCCCTGGAGGGACAGGGGGCAAATGAGCAGTTCTTC
D: TRBD1
J: TRBJ2-1
size: NA
V: TRBV9

CDR3: CASSSGVGRTEAFF
DNA: TGTGCCAGCAGCTCCGGGGTCGGGAGGACTGAAGCTTTCTTT
D: NA
J: TRBJ1-1
size: many
V: TRBV7-9

CDR3: CASSYKSGSPGELFF
DNA: TGTGCCAGCAGTTATAAGAGCGGGAGCCCCGGGGAGCTGTTTTTT
D: TRBD2
J: TRBJ2-2
size: NA
V: TRBV6-2/TRBV6-3

CDR3: CSVEEEGGPTNEQFF
DNA: TGCAGCGTTGAAGAGGAGGGAGGGCCCACGAATGAGCAGTTCTTC
D: TRBD2
J: TRBJ2-1
size: NA
V: TRBV29-1

CDR3: CASSSSRLAGWQFF
DNA: TGTGCCAGCAGTTCCTCGCGACTAGCGGGTTGGCAGTTCTTC
D: TRBD2
J: TRBJ2-1
size: NA
V: TRBV27

CDR3: CASRSGKNEQYF
DNA: TGTGCCAGCAGGTCTGGGAAGAACGAGCAGTACTTC
D: NA
J: TRBJ2-7
size: few
V: TRBV12-3/TRBV12-4

CDR3: CASSLAGGQGGTEAFF
DNA: TGTGCCAGCAGCTTAGCGGGGGGACAGGGGGGAACTGAAGCTTTCTTT
D: TRBD1
J: TRBJ1-1
size: few
V: TRBV7-9

CDR3: CASSFGGTDTQYF
DNA: TGTGCCAGCAGCTTCGGGGGTACAGATACGCAGTATTTT
D: NA
J: TRBJ2-3
size: many
V: TRBV7-8

CDR3: CSVRRAEAFF
DNA: TGCAGCGTCCGGAGGGCTGAAGCTTTCTTT
D: NA
J: TRBJ1-1
size: NA
V: TRBV29-1

CDR3: CASSLLGGPRTYEQYF
DNA: TGTGCCAGCAGTTTATTGGGAGGGCCGAGAACCTACGAGCAGTACTTC
D: TRBD2
J: TRBJ2-7
size: NA
V: TRBV27

CDR3: CASSLKRRGTGELFF
DNA: TGTGCCAGCAGCTTAAAGAGGCGTGGTACCGGGGAGCTGTTTTTT
D: NA
J: TRBJ2-2
size: many
V: TRBV7-9

CDR3: CASSTGTGGAEQYF
DNA: TGTGCCAGCAGTACCGGGACAGGGGGCGCCGAGCAGTACTTC
D: TRBD1
J: TRBJ2-7
size: many
V: TRBV6-1

CDR3: CASHYEGTGTEAFF
DNA: TGCGCCAGCCACTATGAGGGGACGGGCACTGAAGCTTTCTTT
D: NA
J: TRBJ1-1
size: few
V: TRBV5-1

CDR3: CASSFSGSAYNEQFF
DNA: TGTGCCAGCAGTTTTAGCGGGAGTGCGTACAATGAGCAGTTCTTC
D: TRBD2
J: TRBJ2-1
size: few
V: TRBV7-9

CDR3: CASRSGTGLYEQYF
DNA: TGTGCCAGCAGGTCGGGGACAGGTTTGTACGAGCAGTACTTC
D: TRBD1
J: TRBJ2-7
size: few
V: TRBV28

CDR3: CASSALVSGVSYEQYF
DNA: TGTGCCAGCAGTGCCCTTGTTAGCGGAGTCTCCTACGAGCAGTACTTC
D: NA
J: TRBJ2-7
size: few
V: TRBV27

CDR3: CASSPGRIRTDTQYF
DNA: TGTGCCAGCAGCCCAGGGAGGATCCGGACAGATACGCAGTATTTT
D: NA
J: TRBJ2-3
size: NA
V: TRBV3-1

CDR3: CASSFSDSNQPQHF
DNA: TGTGCCAGCAGTTTTAGTGATAGCAATCAGCCCCAGCATTTT
D: NA
J: TRBJ1-5
size: few
V: TRBV27

CDR3: CASTAGHYSRETQYF
DNA: TGTGCCAGCACCGCGGGGCACTACAGTCGGGAGACCCAGTACTTC
D: NA
J: TRBJ2-5
size: NA
V: TRBV28

CDR3: CSARPSRSDYGYTF
DNA: TGCAGTGCTAGACCCAGCCGGAGTGACTATGGCTACACCTTC
D: NA
J: TRBJ1-2
size: few
V: TRBV20-1